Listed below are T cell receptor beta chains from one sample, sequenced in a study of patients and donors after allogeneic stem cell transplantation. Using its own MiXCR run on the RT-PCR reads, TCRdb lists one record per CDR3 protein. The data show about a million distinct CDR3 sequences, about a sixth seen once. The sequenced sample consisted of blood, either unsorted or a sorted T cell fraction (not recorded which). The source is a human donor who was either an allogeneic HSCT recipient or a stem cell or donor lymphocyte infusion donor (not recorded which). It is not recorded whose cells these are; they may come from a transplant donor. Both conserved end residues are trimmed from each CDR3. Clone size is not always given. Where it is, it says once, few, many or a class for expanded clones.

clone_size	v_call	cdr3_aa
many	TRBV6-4	ASSGQGGTGELF
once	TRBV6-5	ASSYLGGRQPQH
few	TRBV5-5	ASRIRPVNTGELF
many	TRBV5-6	ASSLSFRAYEQY
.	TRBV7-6	ASSLGTIYTGELF
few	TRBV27	ASGSNSPLH
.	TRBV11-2	ASSLSEGGYEQY
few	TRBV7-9	ASSLGGAGGRSPLH
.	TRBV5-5	ASIIGTDSYEQY
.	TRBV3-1	ASSPTRDPARSPLH
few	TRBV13	ASSPEQGIGAYEQY
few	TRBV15	ATSSALTGPEWFEQY
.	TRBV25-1	ASSEFGGRYEQY
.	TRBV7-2	ASSLNPRAGTQY
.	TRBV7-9	ASSFGRTDNSPLH
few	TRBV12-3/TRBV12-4	ASNLPGTGPDTQY
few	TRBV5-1	ASSFGGLSSEQY
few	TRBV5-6	ASKAGDTHNEQF
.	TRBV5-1	ASSFGSLDTQY
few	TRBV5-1	ASSFPEANTGELF
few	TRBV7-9	ASRVGTSVGGEETQY
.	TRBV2	ASSEMGQPNGYT
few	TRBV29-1	SSFGGGGSNEQF
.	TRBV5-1	ASSLREFYEQY
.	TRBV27	ASMGQGGGNTIY
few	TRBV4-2	ASSQRRGSNYGYT
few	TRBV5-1	ASSFGLAGETQY
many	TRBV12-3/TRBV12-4	ASTPGASGGAGELF
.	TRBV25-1	ASSEFGFYEQY
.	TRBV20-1	SAAGLRSSRFHEQY
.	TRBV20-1	SAKTTVSGNTIY
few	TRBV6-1	ASSPIEGIGNTEAF
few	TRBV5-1	ASSPRTGIAPLEQY
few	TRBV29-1	SVAGLALTGTQY
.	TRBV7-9	ASSLPLAGGNEQF
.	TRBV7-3	ATRLAGVPQF
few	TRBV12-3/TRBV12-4	ASILGSGETQY
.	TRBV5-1	ASSLTSTGKTRELF
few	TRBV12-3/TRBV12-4	ASSSDDYEQY
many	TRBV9	ASSAGLAGGADTQY
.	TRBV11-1	ASSLDSFRPSLPMNTEAF
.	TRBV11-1	ASSFRGEASYGYT
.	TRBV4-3	ASSQIGGGNTIY
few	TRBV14	ASSLTTGPGELF
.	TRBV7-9	ASSLVGGRGGYT
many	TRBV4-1	ASSQDGYEQY
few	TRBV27	ASSFSGSYGYT
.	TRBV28	ASMVPGRTVEQY
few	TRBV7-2	ASSSRQKRNEKLF
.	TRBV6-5	ASSYSPYYNEQF
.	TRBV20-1	SAREGRDNQPQH
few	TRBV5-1	ASSPRGGLRYGYT
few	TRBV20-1	SAERATNEKLF
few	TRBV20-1	SAATEGKPETQY
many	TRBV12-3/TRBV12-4	ASSLGLPYEQY